This TCR beta chain was captured in a study of T cell responses to AZD1222 COVID-19 vaccine. Overall study results and limits: The CD4 TCRs associated with vaccination extended across spike and predominated at 160-218 and 743-854.

Sequencing used immunoSEQ multiplex PCR; TCRdb keeps in-frame clones, though not all of them. The table lists about 120,000 clones, about 88% of them singletons. The CDR3 runs 12 residues. With 4 bases removed from V and 4 bases from J, the gap between germline ends came to 7 bases. Regarding this clone: The antigen remains unidentified.

The chain joins TRBV12-3 or TRBV12-4 to TRBJ1-2; D is unresolved. The receptor was isolated from an adult who received the AZD1222 COVID-19 vaccine. Sequences were derived from peripheral blood, sampled 28 days after the second AZD1222 dose. CDR3 sequence: CASSSTGYGYTF. As DNA, the CDR3 is TGTGCCAGCAGTTCTACTGGCTATGGCTACACCTTC.